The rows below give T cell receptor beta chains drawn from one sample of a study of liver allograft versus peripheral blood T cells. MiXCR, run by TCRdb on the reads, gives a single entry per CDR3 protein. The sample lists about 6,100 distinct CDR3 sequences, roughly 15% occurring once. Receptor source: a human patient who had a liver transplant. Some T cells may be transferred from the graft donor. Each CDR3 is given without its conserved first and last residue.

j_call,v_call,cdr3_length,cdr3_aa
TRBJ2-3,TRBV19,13,ASSIPGTGRDTQY
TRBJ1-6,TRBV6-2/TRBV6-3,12,ASSVRATNSPLH
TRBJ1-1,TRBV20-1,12,SARGNRGETEAF
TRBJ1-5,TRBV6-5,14,ASRRTGGHSNQPQH
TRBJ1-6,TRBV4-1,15,ASSQGAGRKLGSPLH
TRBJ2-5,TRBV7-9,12,ASSAYRDGETQY
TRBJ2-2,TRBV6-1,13,ASSGGQGFTGELF
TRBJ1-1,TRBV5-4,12,ASSSYDRFTEAF
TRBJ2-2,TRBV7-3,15,ASSLMAATGRTGELF
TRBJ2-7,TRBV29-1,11,SVYRGGTRGQY
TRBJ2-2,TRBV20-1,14,SARPLLGVDTGELF
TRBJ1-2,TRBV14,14,ASSQVLGGLPYGYT
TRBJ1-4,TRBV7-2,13,ASSQEMVGGGKLF
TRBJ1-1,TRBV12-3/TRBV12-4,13,ASSFRRTSYTEAF
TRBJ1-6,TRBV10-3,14,AISQVASTYNSPLH
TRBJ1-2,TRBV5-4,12,ASSQEVGLRGYT
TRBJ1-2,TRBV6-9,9,APGETYGYT
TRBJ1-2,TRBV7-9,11,ASSSGQGYGYT
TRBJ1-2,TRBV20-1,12,SAPADRASDGYT
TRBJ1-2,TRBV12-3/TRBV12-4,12,ASSFRTASYGYT
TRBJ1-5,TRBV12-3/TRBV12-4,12,ASSLQGRNQPQH
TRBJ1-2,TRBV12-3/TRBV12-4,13,ASSFTRKVSYGYT
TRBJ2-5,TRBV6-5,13,ASSYSRGKGETQY
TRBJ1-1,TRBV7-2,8,ASRGTEAF
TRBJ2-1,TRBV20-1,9,SAGFNNEQF
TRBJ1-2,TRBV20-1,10,SAKRAGQGYT
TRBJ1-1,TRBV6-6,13,ASSYFGTVVSEAF
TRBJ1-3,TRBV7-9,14,ASSLRQGPSGNTIY
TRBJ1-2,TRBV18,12,ASSPPGGGDGYT
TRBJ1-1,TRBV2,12,ASRDLDRAFEAF
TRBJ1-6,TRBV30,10,AWSRLLTPLH
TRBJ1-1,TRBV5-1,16,ASSLPGQGQGMNTEAF
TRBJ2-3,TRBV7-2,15,ASSPWGSGGGKDTQY
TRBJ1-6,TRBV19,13,ASSIAQGNNSPLH
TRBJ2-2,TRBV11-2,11,ASRVVGSGELF
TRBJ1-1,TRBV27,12,ASTSGTVVSEAF
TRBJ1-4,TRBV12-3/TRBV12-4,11,ASSRGTNEKLF